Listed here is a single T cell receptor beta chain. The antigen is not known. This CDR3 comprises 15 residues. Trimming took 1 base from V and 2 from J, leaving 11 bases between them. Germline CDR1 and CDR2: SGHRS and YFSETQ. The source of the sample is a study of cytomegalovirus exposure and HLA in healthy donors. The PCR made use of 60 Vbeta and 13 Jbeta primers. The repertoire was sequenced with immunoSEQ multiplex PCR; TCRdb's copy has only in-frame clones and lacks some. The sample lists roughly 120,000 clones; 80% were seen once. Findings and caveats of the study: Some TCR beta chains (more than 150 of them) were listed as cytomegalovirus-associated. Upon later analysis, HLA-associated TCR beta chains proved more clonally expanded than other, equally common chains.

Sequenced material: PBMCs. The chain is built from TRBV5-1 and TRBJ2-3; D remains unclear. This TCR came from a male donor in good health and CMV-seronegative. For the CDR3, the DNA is TGCGCCAGCAGCTTGCGTCCCCCCTACACAGATACGCAGTATTTT. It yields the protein CASSLRPPYTDTQYF.